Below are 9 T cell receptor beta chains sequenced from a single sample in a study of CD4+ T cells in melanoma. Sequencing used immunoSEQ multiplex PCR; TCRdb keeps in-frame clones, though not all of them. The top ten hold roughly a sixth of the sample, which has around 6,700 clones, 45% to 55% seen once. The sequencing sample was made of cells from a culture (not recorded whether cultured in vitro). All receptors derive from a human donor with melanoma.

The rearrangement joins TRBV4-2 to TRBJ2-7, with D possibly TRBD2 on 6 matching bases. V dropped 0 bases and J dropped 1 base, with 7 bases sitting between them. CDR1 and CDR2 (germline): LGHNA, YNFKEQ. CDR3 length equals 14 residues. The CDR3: CASSQDGGSYEQYF. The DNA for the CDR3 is TGTGCCAGCAGCCAAGATGGGGGGTCCTACGAGCAGTACTTC.

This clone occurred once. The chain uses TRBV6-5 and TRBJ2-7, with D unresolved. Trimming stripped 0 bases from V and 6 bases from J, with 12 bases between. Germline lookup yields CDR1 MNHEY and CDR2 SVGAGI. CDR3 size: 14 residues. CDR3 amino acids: CASSYSTRLGEQYF. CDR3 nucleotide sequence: TGTGCCAGCAGTTACTCGACCAGGCTCGGCGAGCAGTACTTC.

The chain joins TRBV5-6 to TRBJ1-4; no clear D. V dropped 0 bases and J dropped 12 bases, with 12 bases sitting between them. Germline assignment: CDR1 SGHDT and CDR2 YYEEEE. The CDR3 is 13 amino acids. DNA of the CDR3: TGTGCCAGCAGCTTGGGAACGTTACGAGAACTGTTTTTT. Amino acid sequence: CASSLGTLRELFF.

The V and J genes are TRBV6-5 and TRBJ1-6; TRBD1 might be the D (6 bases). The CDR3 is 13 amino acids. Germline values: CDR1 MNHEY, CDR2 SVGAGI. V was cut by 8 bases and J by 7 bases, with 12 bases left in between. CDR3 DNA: TGTGCCAGCGGAGGACAGATAAATTCACCCCTCCACTTT. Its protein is CASGGQINSPLHF.

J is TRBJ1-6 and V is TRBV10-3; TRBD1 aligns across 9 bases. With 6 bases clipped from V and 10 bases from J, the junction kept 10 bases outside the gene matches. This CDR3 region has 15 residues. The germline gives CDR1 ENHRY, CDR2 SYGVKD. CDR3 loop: CAIRALDRGSSPLHF. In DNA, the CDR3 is TGTGCCATCAGAGCCCTCGACAGGGGGAGCTCACCCCTCCACTTT.

CDR3 coding DNA: TGTGCCAGCAGTTACTCGCCCCAGGGAGGGTACGAGCAGTACTTC. Translated: CASSYSPQGGYEQYF. The chain combines TRBV6-5 with TRBJ2-7, with 7 bases fitting TRBD2. The ends lost 0 bases at V and 4 bases at J; junction bases unmatched: 6. The CDR3 has 15 residues. Per the germline V gene, CDR1 is MNHEY and CDR2 is SVGAGI.

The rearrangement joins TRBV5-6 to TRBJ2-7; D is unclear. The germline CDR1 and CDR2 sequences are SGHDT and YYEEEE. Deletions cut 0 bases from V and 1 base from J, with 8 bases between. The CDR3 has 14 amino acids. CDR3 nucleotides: TGTGCCAGCAGCTTGGTAGGGATATCCTACGAGCAGTACTTC. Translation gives CASSLVGISYEQYF.

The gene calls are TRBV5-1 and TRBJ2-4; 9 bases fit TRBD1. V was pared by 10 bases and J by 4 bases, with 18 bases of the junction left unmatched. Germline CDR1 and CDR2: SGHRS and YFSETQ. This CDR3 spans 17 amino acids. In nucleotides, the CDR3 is TGCGCCTCCAGCAGTGGGGCCGGGACAGGGTCTAAAAACATTCAGTACTTC. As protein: CASSSGAGTGSKNIQYF.

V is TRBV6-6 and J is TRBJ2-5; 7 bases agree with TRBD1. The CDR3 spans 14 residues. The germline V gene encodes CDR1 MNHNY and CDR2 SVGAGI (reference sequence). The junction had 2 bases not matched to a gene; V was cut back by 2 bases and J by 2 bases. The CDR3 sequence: CASSYQGEQETQYF. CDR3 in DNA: TGTGCCAGCAGTTACCAGGGGGAACAAGAGACCCAGTACTTC.